Listed below are T cell receptor beta chains from one sample, sequenced in a study of T cell responses to AZD1222 COVID-19 vaccine. TCRdb keeps only in-frame clones here, not all; method: immunoSEQ multiplex PCR. The sample records roughly 110,000 clones, roughly 89% being singletons. The starting material was peripheral blood, obtained on day 0 of AZD1222 vaccination. These receptors all come from an adult in good health. Each CDR3 is given with its conserved first and last residue.

TRBJ2-7 | TRBV6-5 | CASNRGDEQYF
TRBJ2-1 | TRBV12-3/TRBV12-4 | CASSLLAGIFF
TRBJ2-7 | TRBV27 | CASSLRRDSPKYF
TRBJ2-6 | TRBV7-7 | CASGGAGANVLTF
TRBJ2-1 | TRBV9 | CASSLTSGGAASEQFF
TRBJ1-5 | TRBV10-3 | CAISDGRPNQPQHF
TRBJ1-4 | TRBV6-2/TRBV6-3 | CASSYRTTNEKLFF
TRBJ2-7 | TRBV18 | CASSRGLGAYEQYF
TRBJ2-5 | TRBV7-2 | CASSLVGGRETQYF
TRBJ1-1 | TRBV7-2 | CASSSRWGGTEAFF
TRBJ2-3 | TRBV6-2/TRBV6-3 | CASSSSGQATDTQYF
TRBJ2-1 | TRBV7-6 | CASSLAGQTLNNEQFF
TRBJ2-1 | TRBV6-1 | CASSEWGGAVYNEQFF
TRBJ2-7 | TRBV7-9 | CASSLEGQGFPQYF
TRBJ1-1 | TRBV19 | CASDDPYTEAFF
TRBJ1-5 | TRBV12-5 | CASGLTTRQGDQPQHF
TRBJ2-3 | TRBV10-3 | CAISESWRGTDTQYF
TRBJ1-5 | TRBV5-6 | CASSFRFGVGNQPQHF
TRBJ1-2 | TRBV3-1/TRBV3-2 | CASSRNVGETNYGYTF
TRBJ1-2 | TRBV6-5 | CASSYDRVYGYTF
TRBJ1-3 | TRBV11-2 | CASSQDSFYSGNTIYF
TRBJ1-5 | TRBV12-3/TRBV12-4 | CASRGQFNQPQHF
TRBJ1-2 | TRBV18 | CASSAEGQGNYGYTF
TRBJ2-7 | TRBV11-2 | CASSKGPTDYEQYF
TRBJ2-5 | TRBV3-1/TRBV3-2 | CASSQAPTSGETQYF
TRBJ2-5 | TRBV4-3 | CASSQGTSGGEETQYF
TRBJ1-3 | TRBV6-1 | CASSELQVSGNTIYF
TRBJ1-3 | TRBV18 | CASSPLGPGNTIYF
TRBJ1-2 | TRBV10-3 | CANQGNYGYTF
TRBJ2-3 | TRBV2 | CASSDVGTDTQYF
TRBJ2-7 | TRBV10-2 | CASSESGTSGEQYF